One and the same sample provided the 9 T cell receptor beta chains below, sequenced in a study of OX40 agonist ivuxolimab in advanced cancers. TCRdb's table, derived via immunoSEQ multiplex PCR, lists solely in-frame clones and lacks some. The sample includes 71,000 or so clones, about 81% of them seen just once. The sequenced sample was CD4+ or CD8+ T cells sorted from blood, obtained in a trial of the OX40 agonist ivuxolimab. These receptors were taken from an adult with an advanced solid tumor such as melanoma, head and neck, liver or kidney cancer.

The chain carries TRBV28 and TRBJ2-5; 7 nucleotides align to TRBD2. The CDR3 runs 13 residues. Germline-derived CDR1 and CDR2 are MDHEN and SYDVKM. V gave up 2 bases and J gave up 4 bases; unmatched junction bases: 1. The CDR3 reads CASSLPGGETQYF. The CDR3 DNA is TGTGCCAGCAGTTTACCGGGAGGAGAGACCCAGTACTTC.

The chain joins TRBV5-4 to TRBJ1-4, with 9 bases matching TRBD1. The germline gives CDR1 SGHNT, CDR2 YYREEE (reference sequence). Germline trimming cut 10 bases from V and 7 bases from J; bases unmatched to any gene: 8. The CDR3 totals 13 residues. This CDR3 is CAGAQGASEKLFF. The CDR3 bases are TGTGCCGGCGCACAGGGGGCAAGTGAAAAACTGTTTTTT. Complete variable domain (other parts from reference TRBV5-4 and TRBJ1-4): ETGVTQSPTHLIKTRGQQVTLRCSSQSGHNTVSWYQQALGQGPQFIFQYYREEENGRGNFPPRFSGLQFPNYSSELNVNALELDDSALYLCAGAQGASEKLFFGSGTQLSVL.

The V call is TRBV27, the J call TRBJ1-6; 8 bases align to TRBD1. Unmatched junction bases numbered 9, after V lost 5 bases and J lost 6 bases. Germline V gene sequence: CDR1 MNHEY, CDR2 SMNVEV (reference sequence). The CDR3 length is 16 residues. The CDR3 reads CASSPGQGSGNSPLHF. The CDR3 nucleotides read TGTGCCAGCAGTCCAGGACAGGGATCGGGTAATTCACCCCTCCACTTT.

The chain combines TRBV7-2 with TRBJ1-1; D gene unclear. From germline, CDR1 is SGHTA and CDR2 FQGNSA. This CDR3 comprises 13 residues. The V end lost 3 bases, the J end lost 0 bases, and 5 bases lay between the germline ends. The CDR3 DNA follows: TGTGCCAGCAGCTTTACGGTGAACACTGAAGCTTTCTTT. Encoded protein: CASSFTVNTEAFF.

The chain combines TRBV5-1 with TRBJ1-2, with a tentative D call TRBD1 (6 bases). Trimming removed 1 base at V and 3 bases at J, with 13 bases between. CDR3 length: 15 residues. Germline CDR1 is SGHRS and CDR2 is YFSETQ. The CDR3 DNA reads TGCGCCAGCAGCTTGTCACCGGGGGCCGACTATGGCTACACCTTC. Translated: CASSLSPGADYGYTF.

The V and J genes are TRBV30 and TRBJ1-1; 10 bases align to TRBD1. This CDR3 contains 14 residues. Germline V gives CDR1 GTSNPN, CDR2 SVGIG (reference sequence). With V trimmed by 2 bases and J by 5 bases, 5 bases remained unmatched. Here the CDR3 reads CAWSLTGGRTEAFF. Written as DNA, the CDR3 is TGTGCCTGGAGTTTGACAGGGGGCCGGACTGAAGCTTTCTTT.

The rearrangement uses TRBV6-6 and TRBJ2-1, with 14 nucleotides matching TRBD2. V shed 6 bases, J shed 8 bases, and the junction held 6 bases outside the gene matches. The CDR3 sequence is 15 residues long. Germline V CDR1 and CDR2: MNHNY, SVGAGI (reference sequence). CDR3 coding DNA: TGTGCCAGCAGCTCGGGACTAGCGGGAGTCTATGAGCAGTTCTTC. This codes for CASSSGLAGVYEQFF.

This rearrangement joins TRBV10-3 to TRBJ2-5, with a weak D call TRBD1 (6 bases). This CDR3 has 16 amino acids. Germline V CDR1 and CDR2: ENHRY, SYGVKD. Trimming took off 3 bases at V and 1 base at J, with 15 bases between the two ends. CDR3 loop: CAISEPTGMGQETQYF. The CDR3 DNA reads as TGTGCCATCAGTGAACCAACAGGGATGGGCCAAGAGACCCAGTACTTC.

This chain connects TRBV18 to TRBJ1-2; D may be TRBD1 (6 bases). Germline-derived CDR1 and CDR2 are KGHSH and LQKENI. This CDR3 comprises 13 residues. With 4 bases removed from V and 7 bases from J, the gap between germline ends came to 13 bases. The CDR3 reads CASSRQDISGYTF. CDR3 coding DNA: TGTGCCAGCTCACGACAGGACATTAGTGGCTACACCTTC.